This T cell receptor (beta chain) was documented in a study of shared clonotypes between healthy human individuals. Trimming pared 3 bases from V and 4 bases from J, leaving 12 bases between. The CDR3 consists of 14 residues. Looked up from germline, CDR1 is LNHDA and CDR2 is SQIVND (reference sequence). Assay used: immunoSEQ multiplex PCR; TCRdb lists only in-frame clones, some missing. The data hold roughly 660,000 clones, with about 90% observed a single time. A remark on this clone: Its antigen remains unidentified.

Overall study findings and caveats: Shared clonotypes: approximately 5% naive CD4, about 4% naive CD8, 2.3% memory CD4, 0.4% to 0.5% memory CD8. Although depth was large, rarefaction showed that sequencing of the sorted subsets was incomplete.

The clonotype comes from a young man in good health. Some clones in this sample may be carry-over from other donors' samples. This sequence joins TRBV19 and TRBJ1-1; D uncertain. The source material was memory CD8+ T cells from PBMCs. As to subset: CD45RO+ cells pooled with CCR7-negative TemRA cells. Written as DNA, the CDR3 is TGTGCCAGTAGTATTAAGGCGGCGGGCACTGAAGCTTTCTTT. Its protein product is CASSIKAAGTEAFF.